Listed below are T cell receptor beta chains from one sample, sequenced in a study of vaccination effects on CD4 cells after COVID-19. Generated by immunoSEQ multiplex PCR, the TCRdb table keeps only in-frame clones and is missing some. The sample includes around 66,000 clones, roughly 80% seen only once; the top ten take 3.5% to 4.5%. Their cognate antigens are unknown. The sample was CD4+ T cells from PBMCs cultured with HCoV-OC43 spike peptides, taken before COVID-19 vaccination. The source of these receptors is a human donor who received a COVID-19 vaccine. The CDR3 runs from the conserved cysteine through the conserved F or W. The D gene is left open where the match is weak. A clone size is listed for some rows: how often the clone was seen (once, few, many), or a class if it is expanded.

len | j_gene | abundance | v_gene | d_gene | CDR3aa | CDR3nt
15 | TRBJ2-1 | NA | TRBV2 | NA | CASKRGQAVINEQFF | TGTGCCAGCAAAAGGGGCCAGGCAGTGATCAATGAGCAGTTCTTC
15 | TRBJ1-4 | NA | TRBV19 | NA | CASTNQPGDNEKLFF | TGTGCCAGTACCAATCAGCCAGGGGATAATGAAAAACTGTTTTTT
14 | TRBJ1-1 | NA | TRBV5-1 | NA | CASKPGTPPTEAFF | TGCGCCAGCAAGCCCGGGACACCGCCGACTGAAGCTTTCTTT
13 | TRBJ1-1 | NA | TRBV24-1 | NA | CAISDGKNTEAFF | TGTGCCATCAGTGACGGAAAGAACACTGAAGCTTTCTTT
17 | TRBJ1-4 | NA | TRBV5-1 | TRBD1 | CASSLRQGARSYEKLFF | TGCGCCAGCAGCTTAAGACAGGGGGCGCGTAGTTATGAAAAACTGTTTTTT
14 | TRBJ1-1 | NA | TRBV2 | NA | CASSELEPLGVAFF | TGTGCCAGCAGTGAGTTGGAACCCTTGGGGGTTGCTTTCTTT
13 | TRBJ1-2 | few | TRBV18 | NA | CASSPIADYGYTF | TGTGCCAGCTCACCAATTGCGGACTATGGCTACACCTTC
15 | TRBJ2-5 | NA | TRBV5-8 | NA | CASSLRRDNQETQYF | TGTGCCAGCAGCTTACGGAGGGATAACCAAGAGACCCAGTACTTC
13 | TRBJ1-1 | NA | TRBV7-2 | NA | CASTTIREAEAFF | TGTGCCAGCACGACGATCAGGGAGGCTGAAGCTTTCTTT
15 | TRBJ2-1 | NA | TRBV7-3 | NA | CASSLKGGYLNEQFF | TGTGCCAGCAGCTTGAAGGGGGGGTATTTGAATGAGCAGTTCTTC
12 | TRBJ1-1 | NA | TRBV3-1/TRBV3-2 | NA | CASSRNSVEAFF | TGTGCCAGCAGCCGGAACAGCGTTGAAGCTTTCTTT
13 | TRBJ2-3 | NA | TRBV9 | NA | CASSLSRWDTQYF | TGTGCCAGCAGCTTATCCCGGTGGGATACGCAGTATTTT
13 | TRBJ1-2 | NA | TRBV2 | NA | CATHPDREGGYTF | TGTGCCACCCACCCAGACCGGGAAGGTGGCTACACCTTC
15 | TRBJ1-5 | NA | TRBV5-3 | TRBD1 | CARSFHNRGDQPQHF | TGTGCCAGAAGCTTCCACAACAGGGGTGATCAGCCCCAGCATTTT
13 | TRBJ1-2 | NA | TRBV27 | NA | CASNTWRGDGYTF | TGTGCCAGCAATACTTGGAGAGGGGATGGCTACACCTTC
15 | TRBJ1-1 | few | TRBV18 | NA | CASSPLRQQNTEAFF | TGTGCCAGCTCACCACTCAGACAGCAGAACACTGAAGCTTTCTTT
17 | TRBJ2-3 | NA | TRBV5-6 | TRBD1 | CASSLLDRAPYTDTQYF | TGTGCCAGCAGCCTCCTCGACAGGGCACCTTACACAGATACGCAGTATTTT
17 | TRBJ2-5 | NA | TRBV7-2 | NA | CASSLDRGTPLWETQYF | TGTGCCAGCAGCTTAGATAGGGGGACACCGTTGTGGGAGACCCAGTACTTC
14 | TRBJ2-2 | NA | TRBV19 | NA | CASSKEGGTGELFF | TGTGCCAGTAGTAAAGAGGGAGGTACCGGGGAGCTGTTTTTT
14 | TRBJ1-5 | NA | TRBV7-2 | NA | CASSLTAGAQPQHF | TGTGCCAGCAGCTTAACGGCAGGGGCTCAGCCCCAGCATTTT
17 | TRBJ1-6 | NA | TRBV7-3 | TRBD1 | CASSLKPPGQGYSPLHF | TGTGCCAGCAGCTTAAAACCCCCGGGACAGGGTTATTCACCCCTCCACTTT
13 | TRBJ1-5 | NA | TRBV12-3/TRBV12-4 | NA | CASSRVGNQPQHF | TGTGCCAGCAGCCGAGTCGGGAATCAGCCCCAGCATTTT
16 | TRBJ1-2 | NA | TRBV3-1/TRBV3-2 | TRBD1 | CASSPHLGTGSGGYTF | TGTGCCAGCAGCCCGCATTTGGGGACAGGGAGCGGTGGCTACACCTTC
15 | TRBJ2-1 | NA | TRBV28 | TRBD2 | CASNLRTSGDNEQFF | TGTGCCAGCAACCTCAGAACTAGCGGTGACAATGAGCAGTTCTTC
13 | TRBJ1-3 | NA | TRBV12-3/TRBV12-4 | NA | CASSLEPGNTIYF | TGTGCCAGCAGTTTAGAGCCGGGAAACACCATATATTTT
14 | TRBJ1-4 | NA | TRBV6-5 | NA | CASRDGGTNEKLFF | TGTGCCAGCAGAGACGGAGGAACTAATGAAAAACTGTTTTTT
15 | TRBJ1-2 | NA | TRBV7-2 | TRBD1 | CASTQSGQGVRGYTF | TGTGCCAGCACCCAATCGGGACAGGGGGTACGAGGCTACACCTTC
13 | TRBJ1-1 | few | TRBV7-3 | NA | CASSYGNSDEAFF | TGTGCCAGCAGCTATGGAAACAGCGACGAAGCTTTCTTT
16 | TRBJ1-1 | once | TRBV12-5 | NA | CASGLHGWVLNTEAFF | TGTGCTAGTGGTCTCCATGGGTGGGTATTGAACACTGAAGCTTTCTTT
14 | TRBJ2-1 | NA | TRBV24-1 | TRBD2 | CATSVTGGRDEQFF | TGTGCCACCAGTGTTACGGGAGGACGGGATGAGCAGTTCTTC
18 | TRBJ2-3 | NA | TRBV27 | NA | CASSRTTSQGVGTDTQYF | TGTGCCAGCAGTCGGACAACTTCCCAGGGAGTGGGCACAGATACGCAGTATTTT
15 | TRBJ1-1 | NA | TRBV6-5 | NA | CASSYTRGGVGEAFF | TGTGCCAGCAGTTACACGCGTGGCGGGGTAGGTGAAGCTTTCTTT
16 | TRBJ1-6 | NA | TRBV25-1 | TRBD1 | CASSEPRQGGNSPLHF | TGTGCCAGCAGTGAACCTAGACAGGGAGGGAATTCACCCCTCCACTTT
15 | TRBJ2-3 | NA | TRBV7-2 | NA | CASSSSQVGADTQYF | TGTGCCAGCAGCTCTAGTCAGGTGGGGGCAGATACGCAGTATTTT
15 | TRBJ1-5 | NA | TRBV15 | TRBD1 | CATSTDRGGNQPQHF | TGTGCCACCAGCACCGACAGGGGAGGCAATCAGCCCCAGCATTTT
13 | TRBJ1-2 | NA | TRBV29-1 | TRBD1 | CSGLGQGNYGYTF | TGCAGCGGCTTGGGACAGGGCAACTATGGCTACACCTTC
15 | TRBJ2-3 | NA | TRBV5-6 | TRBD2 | CASSFGGAGTDTQYF | TGTGCCAGCAGCTTCGGGGGGGCCGGCACAGATACGCAGTATTTT
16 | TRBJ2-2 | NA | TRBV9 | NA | CASSVSTGLNTGELFF | TGTGCCAGCAGCGTAAGTACAGGCTTGAACACCGGGGAGCTGTTTTTT
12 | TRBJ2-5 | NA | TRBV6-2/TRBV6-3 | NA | CASSYSLGTQYF | TGTGCCAGCAGTTACTCCCTCGGGACCCAGTACTTC
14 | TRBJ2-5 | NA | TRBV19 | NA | CASSIPARIETQYF | TGTGCCAGTAGTATACCAGCCAGGATAGAGACCCAGTACTTC
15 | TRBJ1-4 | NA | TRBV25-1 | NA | CASSREGAANEKLFF | TGTGCCAGCAGTAGAGAGGGTGCGGCTAATGAAAAACTGTTTTTT
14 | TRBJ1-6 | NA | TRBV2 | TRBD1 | CASSRGQSNSPLHF | TGTGCCAGCAGTAGGGGACAGTCGAATTCACCCCTCCACTTT
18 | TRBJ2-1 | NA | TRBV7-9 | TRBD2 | CASSLASLASGATNAQFF | TGTGCCAGCAGCTTAGCGTCCCTGGCTAGCGGGGCCACCAATGCGCAGTTCTTC
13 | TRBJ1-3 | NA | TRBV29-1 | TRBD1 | CSAGQLSGNTIYF | TGCAGCGCGGGACAGCTATCTGGAAACACCATATATTTT
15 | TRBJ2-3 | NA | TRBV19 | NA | CASSIEAASTDTQYF | TGTGCCAGTAGTATAGAGGCTGCTAGCACAGATACGCAGTATTTT
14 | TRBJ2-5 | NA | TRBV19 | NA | CASSIRGRGETQYF | TGTGCCAGTAGTATTCGTGGACGAGGGGAGACCCAGTACTTC
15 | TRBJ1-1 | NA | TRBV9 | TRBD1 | CASSPGTGGVTEAFF | TGTGCCAGCAGCCCGGGGACAGGGGGCGTCACTGAAGCTTTCTTT
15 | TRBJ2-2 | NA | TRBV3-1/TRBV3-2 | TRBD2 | CASSQGLLAGGPLFF | TGTGCCAGCAGCCAGGGCCTGCTAGCGGGGGGCCCCCTGTTTTTT
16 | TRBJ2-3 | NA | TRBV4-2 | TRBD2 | CASSRGSGGGTDTQYF | TGTGCCAGCAGCCGAGGAAGCGGGGGAGGCACAGATACGCAGTATTTT
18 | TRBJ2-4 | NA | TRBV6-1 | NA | CASSELVAVASAKNIQYF | TGTGCCAGCAGTGAACTGGTAGCCGTGGCGTCGGCCAAAAACATTCAGTACTTC
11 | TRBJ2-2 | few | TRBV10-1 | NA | CASDGAGELFF | TGCGCCAGCGACGGGGCCGGGGAGCTGTTTTTT
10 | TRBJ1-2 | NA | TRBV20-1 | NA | CSASGDGYTF | TGCAGTGCTAGTGGGGATGGCTACACCTTC
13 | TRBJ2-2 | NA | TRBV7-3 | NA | CASSLGRTGELFF | TGTGCCAGCAGCTTGGGCCGGACCGGGGAGCTGTTTTTT
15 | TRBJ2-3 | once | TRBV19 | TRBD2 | CASREVAGGLDTQYF | TGTGCCAGTAGGGAGGTAGCGGGGGGGCTGGATACGCAGTATTTT
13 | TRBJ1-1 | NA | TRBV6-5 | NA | CATLGTLNTEAFF | TGTGCCACCCTGGGGACACTGAACACTGAAGCTTTCTTT
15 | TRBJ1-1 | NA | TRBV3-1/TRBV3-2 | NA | CASSQASAGLTEAFF | TGTGCCAGCAGCCAAGCTAGCGCAGGGCTAACTGAAGCTTTCTTT
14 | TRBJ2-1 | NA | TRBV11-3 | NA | CASSRQGFGDEQFF | TGTGCCAGCAGTCGCCAGGGGTTTGGGGATGAGCAGTTCTTC
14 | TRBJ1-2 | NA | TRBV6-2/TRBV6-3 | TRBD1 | CASSTQTGGHGYTF | TGTGCCAGCAGTACCCAGACAGGGGGGCATGGCTACACCTTC
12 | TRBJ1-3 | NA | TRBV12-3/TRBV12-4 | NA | CASAMVGSTIYF | TGTGCCAGCGCTATGGTGGGGTCGACCATATATTTT